These T cell receptor beta chains were read from a single sample in a study of T cell responses to AZD1222 COVID-19 vaccine. Assay used: immunoSEQ multiplex PCR; TCRdb lists only in-frame clones, some missing. There are some 160,000 clones in the sample; roughly 92% occur only once, and 1.6% lies in the top ten. The sample consisted of peripheral blood, taken on day 0 of AZD1222 vaccination. The receptors were sampled from an adult in good health. CDR3s include the opening cysteine and the closing phenylalanine or tryptophan. D genes are given only for firm matches. The listing skips clone size in some rows; elsewhere it reads once, few, many or a size class.

TRBV11-2	TRBJ2-5	.	TRBD2	TGTGCCAGCAGCGGAACTAGCGGGACTCAAGAGACCCAGTACTTC	CASSGTSGTQETQYF
TRBV7-9	TRBJ1-5	.	.	TGTGCCAGCAGCCCAGGGCGGGGAGGGGATGGCAATCAGCCCCAGCATTTT	CASSPGRGGDGNQPQHF
TRBV27	TRBJ1-1	.	.	TGTGCCAGCAGTCCCTACACAGGGAACACTGAAGCTTTCTTT	CASSPYTGNTEAFF
TRBV23-1	TRBJ1-3	.	.	TGCGCCAGCAGTCTCTCTGGGACACAAGTTGGAAACACCATATATTTT	CASSLSGTQVGNTIYF
TRBV18	TRBJ2-3	.	TRBD2	TGTGCCAGCTCACCATTCGGGACTAGCGGGGACTCAGATACGCAGTATTTT	CASSPFGTSGDSDTQYF
TRBV5-4	TRBJ2-5	.	TRBD1	TGTGCCAGCAGCCTGGACAGGGGGCACCAGACCCAGTACTTC	CASSLDRGHQTQYF
TRBV5-1	TRBJ2-1	.	TRBD2	TGCGCCAGCAGCCGTGGACTAGCCGGGAATGAGCAGTTCTTC	CASSRGLAGNEQFF
TRBV5-1	TRBJ2-7	.	.	TGCGCCAGCAGCTTGGGTAGCGTAACCTACGAGCAGTACTTC	CASSLGSVTYEQYF
TRBV7-3	TRBJ2-2	.	.	TGTGCCAGCAGCTCATCCGGGACAACGAACACCGGGGAGCTGTTTTTT	CASSSSGTTNTGELFF
TRBV10-1	TRBJ2-7	.	.	TGCGCCAGCAGTGAGGGGAACAGGGTATTCAACTACGAGCAGTACTTC	CASSEGNRVFNYEQYF
TRBV5-1	TRBJ1-2	.	.	TGCGCCAGCCGAGCTCAAACAGGGAACTATGGCTACACCTTC	CASRAQTGNYGYTF
TRBV18	TRBJ2-7	few	TRBD1	TGTGCCAGCTCACCGAGACAGGGACCCTACGAGCAGTACTTC	CASSPRQGPYEQYF
TRBV5-1	TRBJ2-2	.	.	TGCGCCAGCAGCGGGGGGACCGCCCCTGCCGGGGAGCTGTTTTTT	CASSGGTAPAGELFF
TRBV18	TRBJ1-5	.	.	TGTGCCAGCTCACCTTCCGGGACAAACCAGCCCCAGCATTTT	CASSPSGTNQPQHF
TRBV2	TRBJ2-7	.	TRBD2	TGTGCCAGCCGGCGGGAGGCACTCTACGAGCAGTACTTC	CASRREALYEQYF
TRBV7-9	TRBJ2-3	.	.	TGTGCCAGCGTAGCTCGGGAGCTGATGGCAGATACGCAGTATTTT	CASVARELMADTQYF
TRBV4-1	TRBJ1-1	.	TRBD1	TGCGCCAGCAGCCACATGCGGGGGACAGGGAGGGATTTGGCGGACACTGAAGCTTTCTTT	CASSHMRGTGRDLADTEAFF